This T cell receptor beta chain was documented in a study of blood T cells in healthy people across ages. Together with a sample-barcoded 5' primer, a J-beta primer mix was included in a second PCR lasting about 7 to 12 cycles. TCRdb called the 5' RACE reads again in MiXCR, with one record for every CDR3 protein. This sample has roughly 1.4 million distinct CDR3 sequences, with around 59% found just once. This CDR3 contains 16 residues. CDR1 and CDR2 from the germline V gene are SEHNR and FQNEAQ (reference sequence). The ends were cut back, 1 base at V and 8 bases at J, with 18 bases in the middle. Sequencing was carried out using blood. J is TRBJ2-1 and V is TRBV7-9; tentative D call: TRBD2 (6 bases). The sequence was obtained from a man between 18 and 35 years old in good health. DNA for the CDR3: TGTGCCAGCAGCTTAGGACCGCGACTAGTCTCTTATGAGCAGTTCTTC. Residues: CASSLGPRLVSYEQFF.